This T cell receptor (beta chain) derives from a study of T cell responses to AZD1222 COVID-19 vaccine. Study outcomes and limitations: Compared with day 0, the breadth and depth of the Spike-specific TCR repertoire rose significantly after two doses of AZD1222. Repertoire sampling was restricted to post-peak T cell response timepoints. Among vaccine-associated CD4 TCRs, coverage spanned spike, with dominance at 160-218 and 743-854. Most donors were white British, females outnumbered males, and clonal diversity was possibly underestimated.

This table comes from immunoSEQ multiplex PCR, and its TCRdb copy is limited to in-frame clones, with some not included. Counted here are about 84,000 clones, around 83% occurring once; the ten biggest clones make up less than 6.5%. About this clone: Its specificity is not known.

The CDR3 totals 15 residues. V dropped 1 base and J dropped 6; count of bases not matched to a gene: 2. Germline CDR1 reads SGHVS; CDR2 reads FQNEAQ. The sample was peripheral blood, taken 28 days after the second AZD1222 dose. This chain joins TRBV7-8 and TRBJ2-2, with 10 bases matching TRBD2. The clonotype was recovered from an adult who received the AZD1222 COVID-19 vaccine. Here the CDR3 reads CASSLGTSGAGELFF. The CDR3 DNA reads TGTGCCAGCAGCTTAGGGACTAGCGGCGCCGGGGAGCTGTTTTTT.